In this sample, the clone carrying this T cell receptor beta chain turned up many times. The CDR3 has 16 amino acids. The germline V gene encodes CDR1 MDHEN and CDR2 SYDVKM. The V gene end was trimmed by 7 bases and the J gene end by 2 bases; junction bases not matched to a gene: 13. Via MiXCR, TCRdb re-called the reads, giving one row per CDR3 protein. The profile shows about 320,000 distinct CDR3 sequences, more than 8% of them singletons. The record originates from a study of T cell repertoires in cytomegalovirus infection. This chain links TRBV28 with TRBJ2-7; 8 bases align to TRBD1. The TCR comes from a human donor in good health (CMV status not recorded). Some clones in this sample may be carry-over from other donors' samples. The sequencing sample was made of PBMCs. The chain's CDR3 is CASNPPDRGATYEQYF. In DNA, the CDR3 is TGTGCCAGCAACCCACCAGACAGGGGAGCAACCTACGAGCAGTACTTC. Using reference TRBV28 and TRBJ2-7 for the parts outside the CDR3, the full variable domain is DVKVTQSSRYLVKRTGEKVFLECVQDMDHENMFWYRQDPGLGLRLIYFSYDVKMKEKGDIPEGYSVSREKKERFSLILESASTNQTSMYLCASNPPDRGATYEQYFGPGTRLTVT.